The following is a T cell receptor beta chain sequence with its context. This entry belongs to a study of blood T cell repertoires in COVID-19. Turning to the study itself: Donors in the United States, Italy and Spain gave samples during acute or convalescent COVID-19.

In the source study's methods: Amplifying reference gene primers gave estimates of nucleated cell counts. Repertoires were generated with immunoSEQ multiplex PCR, while TCRdb's copy carries only in-frame clones and drops some. V and J calls and clone size come straight from that table; D and trimming were deduced from the DNA. The repertoire consists of about 200,000 clones, with 85% to 90% occurring once and the leading ten covering roughly 10%. Followed longitudinally, the Seattle patients had been enrolled during active infection. This CDR3 has 15 residues. Germline assignment: CDR1 GTSNPN and CDR2 SVGIG (reference sequence). Trimming removed 0 bases at V and 0 bases at J, with 9 bases between.

The sample comprised peripheral blood. V and J are TRBV30 and TRBJ1-3; D remains ambiguous. This clonotype originated in a woman aged 50 to 60 with COVID-19, enrolled during active disease. CDR3 coding DNA: TGTGCCTGGAGTGTAAGTCAACTCTCTGGAAACACCATATATTTT. Amino acid sequence: CAWSVSQLSGNTIYF. Using reference TRBV30 and TRBJ1-3 for the parts outside the CDR3, the full variable domain is SQTIHQWPATLVQPVGSPLSLECTVEGTSNPNLYWYRQAAGRGLQLLFYSVGIGQISSEVPQNLSASRPQDRQFILSSKKLLLSDSGFYLCAWSVSQLSGNTIYFGEGSWLTVV.